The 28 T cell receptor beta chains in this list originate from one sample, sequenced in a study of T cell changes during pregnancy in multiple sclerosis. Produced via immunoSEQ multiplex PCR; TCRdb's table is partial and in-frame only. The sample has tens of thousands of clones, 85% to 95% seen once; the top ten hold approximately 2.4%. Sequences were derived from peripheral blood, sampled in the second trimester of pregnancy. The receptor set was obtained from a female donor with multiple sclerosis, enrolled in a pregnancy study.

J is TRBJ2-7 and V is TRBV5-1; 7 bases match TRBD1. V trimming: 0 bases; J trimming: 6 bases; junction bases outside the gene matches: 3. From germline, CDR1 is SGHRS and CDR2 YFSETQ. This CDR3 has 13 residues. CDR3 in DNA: TGCGCCAGCAGCTTGGACCCAGGGGGCGAGCAGTACTTC. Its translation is CASSLDPGGEQYF.

The CDR3, as DNA: TGTGCCAGCAGTTACGAGGGGACAGGCGGCACCGGGGAGCTGTTTTTT. Translated: CASSYEGTGGTGELFF. V and J are TRBV6-5 and TRBJ2-2; 8 bases fit TRBD1. The CDR3 covers 16 residues. Germline V gene lookup returns CDR1 MNHEY and CDR2 SVGAGI. V trimming: 2 bases; J trimming: 4 bases; junction bases outside the gene matches: 6.

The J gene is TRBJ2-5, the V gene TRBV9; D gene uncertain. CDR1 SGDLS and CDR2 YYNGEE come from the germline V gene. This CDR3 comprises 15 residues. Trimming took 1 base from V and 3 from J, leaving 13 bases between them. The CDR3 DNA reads TGTGCCAGCAGCGTACCAAAAGCTACGGAAGAGACCCAGTACTTC. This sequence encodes CASSVPKATEETQYF.

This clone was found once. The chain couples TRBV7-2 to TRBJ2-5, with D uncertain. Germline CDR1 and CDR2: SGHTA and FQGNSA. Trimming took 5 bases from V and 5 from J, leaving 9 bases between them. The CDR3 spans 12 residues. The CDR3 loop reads CASSRGEETQYF. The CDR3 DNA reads TGTGCCAGCAGCCGAGGAGAGGAGACCCAGTACTTC.

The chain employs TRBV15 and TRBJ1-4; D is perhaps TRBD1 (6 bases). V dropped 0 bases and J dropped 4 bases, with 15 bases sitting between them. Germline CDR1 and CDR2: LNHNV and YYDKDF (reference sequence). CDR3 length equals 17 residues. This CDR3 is CATSREWRTVLNEKLFF. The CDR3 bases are TGTGCCACCAGCAGAGAATGGCGGACAGTCCTTAATGAAAAACTGTTTTTT.

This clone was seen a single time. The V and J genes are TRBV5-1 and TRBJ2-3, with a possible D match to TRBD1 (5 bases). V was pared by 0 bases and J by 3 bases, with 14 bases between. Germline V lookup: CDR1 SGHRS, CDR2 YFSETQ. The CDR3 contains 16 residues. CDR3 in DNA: TGCGCCAGCAGCTTGGAGACAGCCGTAGGTACAGATACGCAGTATTTT. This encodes CASSLETAVGTDTQYF.

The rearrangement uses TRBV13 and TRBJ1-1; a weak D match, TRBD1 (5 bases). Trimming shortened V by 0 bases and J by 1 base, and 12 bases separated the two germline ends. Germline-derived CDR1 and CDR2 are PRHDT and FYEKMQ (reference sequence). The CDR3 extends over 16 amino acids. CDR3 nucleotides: TGTGCCAGCAGCTTAGGCCGATTGGGGCCGAACACTGAAGCTTTCTTT. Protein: CASSLGRLGPNTEAFF.

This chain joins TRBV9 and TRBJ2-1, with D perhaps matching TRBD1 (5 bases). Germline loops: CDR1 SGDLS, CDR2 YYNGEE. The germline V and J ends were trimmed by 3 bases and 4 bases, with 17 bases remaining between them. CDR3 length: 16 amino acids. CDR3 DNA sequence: TGTGCCAGCAGCGGGGGCCAGCGACTCCTTTACAATGAGCAGTTCTTC. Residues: CASSGGQRLLYNEQFF. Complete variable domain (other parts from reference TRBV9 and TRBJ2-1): DSGVTQTPKHLITATGQRVTLRCSPRSGDLSVYWYQQSLDQGLQFLIQYYNGEERAKGNILERFSAQQFPDLHSELNLSSLELGDSALYFCASSGGQRLLYNEQFFGPGTRLTVL.

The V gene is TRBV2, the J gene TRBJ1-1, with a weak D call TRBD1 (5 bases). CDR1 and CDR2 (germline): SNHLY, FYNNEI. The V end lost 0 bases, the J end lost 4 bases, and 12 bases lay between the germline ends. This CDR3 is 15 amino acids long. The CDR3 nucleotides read TGTGCCAGCAGTGAAGCAGGGTCAAGGGGCACTGAAGCTTTCTTT. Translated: CASSEAGSRGTEAFF.

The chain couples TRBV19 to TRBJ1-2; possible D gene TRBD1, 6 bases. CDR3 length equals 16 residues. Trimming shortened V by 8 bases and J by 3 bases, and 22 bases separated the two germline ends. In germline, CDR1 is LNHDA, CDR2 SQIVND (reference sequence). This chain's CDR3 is CASRGAKQGADYGYTF. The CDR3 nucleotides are TGTGCCAGTCGGGGGGCCAAACAGGGCGCGGACTATGGCTACACCTTC.

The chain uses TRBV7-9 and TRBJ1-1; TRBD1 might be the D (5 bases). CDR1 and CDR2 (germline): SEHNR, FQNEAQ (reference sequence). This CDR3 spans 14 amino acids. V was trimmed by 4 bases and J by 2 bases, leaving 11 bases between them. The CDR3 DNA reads TGTGCCAGCAGCTACCCGGACATTAACACTGAAGCTTTCTTT. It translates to CASSYPDINTEAFF.

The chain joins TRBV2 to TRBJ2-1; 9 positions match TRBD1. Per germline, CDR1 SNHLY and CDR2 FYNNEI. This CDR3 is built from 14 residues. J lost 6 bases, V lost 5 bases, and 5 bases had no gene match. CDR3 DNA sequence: TGTGCCAGCAGTCCCGGGACAGGGCGCAATGAGCAGTTCTTC. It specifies CASSPGTGRNEQFF.

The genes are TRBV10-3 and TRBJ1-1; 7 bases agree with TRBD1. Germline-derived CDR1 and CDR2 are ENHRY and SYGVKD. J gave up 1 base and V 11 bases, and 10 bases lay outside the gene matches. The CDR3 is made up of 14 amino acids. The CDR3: CAHRQGGGNTEAFF. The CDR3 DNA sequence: TGTGCCCACCGACAGGGCGGCGGGAACACTGAAGCTTTCTTT.

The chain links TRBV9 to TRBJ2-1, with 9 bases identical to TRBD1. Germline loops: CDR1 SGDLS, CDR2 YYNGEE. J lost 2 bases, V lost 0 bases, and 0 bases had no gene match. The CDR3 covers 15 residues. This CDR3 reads CASSVGTGAYNEQFF. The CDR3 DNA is TGTGCCAGCAGCGTAGGGACAGGGGCCTACAATGAGCAGTTCTTC.

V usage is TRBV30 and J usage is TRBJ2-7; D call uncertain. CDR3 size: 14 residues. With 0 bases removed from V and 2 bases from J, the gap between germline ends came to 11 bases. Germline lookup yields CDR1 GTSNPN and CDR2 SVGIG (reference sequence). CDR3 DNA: TGTGCCTGGAGTGTGGAGCTGTTAGCCTACGAGCAGTACTTC. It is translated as CAWSVELLAYEQYF.

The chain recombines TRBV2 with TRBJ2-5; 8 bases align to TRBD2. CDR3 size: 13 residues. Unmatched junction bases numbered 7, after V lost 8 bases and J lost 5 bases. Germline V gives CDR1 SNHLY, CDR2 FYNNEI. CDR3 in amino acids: CASRGGPRETQYF. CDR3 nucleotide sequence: TGTGCCAGCCGCGGGGGGCCGCGGGAGACCCAGTACTTC.

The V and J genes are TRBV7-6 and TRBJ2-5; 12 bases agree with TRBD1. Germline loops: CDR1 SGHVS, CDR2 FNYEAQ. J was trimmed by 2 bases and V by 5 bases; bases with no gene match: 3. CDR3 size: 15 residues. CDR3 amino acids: CASSTGQGAQETQYF. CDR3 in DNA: TGTGCCAGCAGCACGGGACAGGGGGCTCAAGAGACCCAGTACTTC.

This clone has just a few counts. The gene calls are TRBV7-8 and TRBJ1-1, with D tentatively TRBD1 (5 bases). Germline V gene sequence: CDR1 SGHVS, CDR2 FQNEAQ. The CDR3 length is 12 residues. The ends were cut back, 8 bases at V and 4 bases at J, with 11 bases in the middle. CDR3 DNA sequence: TGTGCCAGCGGGCAGGGTGGCACTGAAGCTTTCTTT. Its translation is CASGQGGTEAFF.

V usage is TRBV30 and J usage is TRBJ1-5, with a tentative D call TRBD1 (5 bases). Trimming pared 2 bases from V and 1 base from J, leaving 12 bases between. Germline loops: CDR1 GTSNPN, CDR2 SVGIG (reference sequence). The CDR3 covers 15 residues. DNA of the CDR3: TGTGCCTGGAGTAAAGGGGCTTCGAGCAATCAGCCCCAGCATTTT. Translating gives CAWSKGASSNQPQHF.

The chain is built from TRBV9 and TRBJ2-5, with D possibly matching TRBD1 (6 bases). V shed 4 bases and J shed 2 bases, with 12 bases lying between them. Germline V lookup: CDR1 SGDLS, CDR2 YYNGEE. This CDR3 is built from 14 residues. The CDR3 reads CASSPRTAQETQYF. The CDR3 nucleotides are TGTGCCAGCAGCCCCCGGACAGCTCAAGAGACCCAGTACTTC.

In DNA form, the CDR3 reads TGTGCCAGCAGCGCGACTAGCGGGGGCCTGAACACCGGGGAGCTGTTTTTT. Protein: CASSATSGGLNTGELFF. This chain uses TRBV9 with TRBJ2-2; the match to TRBD2 covers 12 bases. The CDR3 loop spans 17 amino acids. Trimming at V came to 3 bases and at J to 1 base, leaving 4 bases not matched to a gene. Germline V gene data show CDR1 as SGDLS and CDR2 as YYNGEE.

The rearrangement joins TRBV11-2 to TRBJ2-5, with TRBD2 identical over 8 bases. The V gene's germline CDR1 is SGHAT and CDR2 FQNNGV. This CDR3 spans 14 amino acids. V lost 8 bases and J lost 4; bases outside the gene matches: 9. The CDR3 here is CASLGTSGRETQYF. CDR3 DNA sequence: TGTGCCAGCCTCGGCACTAGCGGCAGAGAGACCCAGTACTTC.

CDR3 sequence: CASSFPDEKLFF. The CDR3 coding sequence is TGTGCCAGCAGCTTTCCGGATGAAAAACTGTTTTTT. V and J are TRBV5-4 and TRBJ1-4; D ambiguous. The V gene lost 2 bases and the J gene lost 6 bases, with 5 bases spanning the gap. The CDR3 length is 12 residues. Per germline, CDR1 SGHNT and CDR2 YYREEE (reference sequence).

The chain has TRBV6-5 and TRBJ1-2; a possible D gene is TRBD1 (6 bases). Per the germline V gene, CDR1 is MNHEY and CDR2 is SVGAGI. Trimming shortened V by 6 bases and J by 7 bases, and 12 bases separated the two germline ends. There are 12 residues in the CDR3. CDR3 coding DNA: TGTGCCAGCAGACACTACAGGGTTGGCTACACCTTC. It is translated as CASRHYRVGYTF.

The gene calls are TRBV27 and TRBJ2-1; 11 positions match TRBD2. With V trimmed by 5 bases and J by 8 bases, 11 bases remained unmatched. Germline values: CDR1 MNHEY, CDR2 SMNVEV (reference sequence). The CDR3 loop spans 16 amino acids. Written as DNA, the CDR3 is TGTGCCAGCAGTCTCGTAGCGGGGGGGCTAGGGTATGAGCAGTTCTTC. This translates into CASSLVAGGLGYEQFF.

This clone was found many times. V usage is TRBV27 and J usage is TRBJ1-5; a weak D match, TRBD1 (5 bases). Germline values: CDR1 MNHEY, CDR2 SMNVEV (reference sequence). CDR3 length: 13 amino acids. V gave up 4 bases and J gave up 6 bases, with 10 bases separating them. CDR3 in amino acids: CASSWGGSQPQHF. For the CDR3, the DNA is TGTGCCAGCAGTTGGGGGGGTAGTCAGCCCCAGCATTTT.

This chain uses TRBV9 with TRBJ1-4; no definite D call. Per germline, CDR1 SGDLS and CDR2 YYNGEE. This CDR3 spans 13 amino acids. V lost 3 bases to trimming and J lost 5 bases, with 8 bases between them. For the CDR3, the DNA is TGTGCCAGCAGCGAGGGAGGGAATGAAAAACTGTTTTTT. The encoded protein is CASSEGGNEKLFF.

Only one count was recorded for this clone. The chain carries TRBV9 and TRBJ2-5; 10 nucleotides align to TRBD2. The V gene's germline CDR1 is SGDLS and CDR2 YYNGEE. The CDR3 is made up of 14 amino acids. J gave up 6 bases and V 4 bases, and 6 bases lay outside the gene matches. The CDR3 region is CASSPSSGGQTQYF. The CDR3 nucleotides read TGTGCCAGCAGCCCTAGTAGCGGGGGGCAGACCCAGTACTTC.